What follows are 4 T cell receptor beta chains derived from one specimen sequenced in a study of blood T cell repertoires in COVID-19. The table came from immunoSEQ multiplex PCR; TCRdb's copy has only in-frame clones and leaves some out. The sample records approximately 270,000 clones, 89% being singletons. What was sequenced was peripheral blood. The origin of the receptors is a man aged 45 to 65 with acute or convalescent COVID-19.

This clone appeared once. This chain connects TRBV5-1 to TRBJ2-4; 9 nucleotides agree with TRBD1. The CDR3 is 15 residues long. The V segment lost 4 bases and the J segment 7 bases; nucleotides outside the gene matches: 9. CDR1 and CDR2 from the germline V gene are SGHRS and YFSETQ. CDR3 loop: CASSQRTGDGNIQYF. CDR3 in DNA: TGCGCCAGCAGCCAGCGGACAGGGGATGGGAACATTCAGTACTTC.

About this clone itself: A junction boundary mismatches the germline segment, possibly from a read error. This rearrangement joins TRBV19 to TRBJ1-5; TRBD1 agrees at 8 bases. CDR1 and CDR2 (germline): LNHDA, SQIVND (reference sequence). There are 18 residues in the CDR3. DNA of the CDR3: TGTGCCAGCAGTAACGACCCCGGACAGGGTTCTAGCAATCAGCCCCAGCATTTT. Its translation is CASSNDPGQGSSNQPQHF.

The chain couples TRBV6-4 to TRBJ1-2; tentatively, D is TRBD1 (5 bases). The germline V and J ends were trimmed by 8 bases and 6 bases, with 13 bases remaining between them. Looked up from germline, CDR1 is MRHNA and CDR2 is SNTAGT. The CDR3 consists of 12 residues. The CDR3 region has the DNA TGTGCCAGCCGGGGGGGGGACCATGGCTACACCTTC. Amino acid sequence: CASRGGDHGYTF.

The chain joins TRBV4-1 to TRBJ2-2; TRBD1 agrees at 7 bases. Trimming removed 0 bases from V and 5 bases from J; junction bases left unmatched: 6. This CDR3 is 16 amino acids long. In germline, CDR1 is MGHRA, CDR2 YSYEKL. CDR3 coding DNA: TGCGCCAGCAGCCAAGATCTAAGACAGGGTACCGGGGAGCTGTTTTTT. Amino acids: CASSQDLRQGTGELFF.